The rows below give T cell receptor beta chains drawn from one sample of a study of T cells in Graves' hyperthyroidism and ophthalmopathy. TCRdb ran MiXCR on the multiplex PCR reads and lists one entry per CDR3 protein. The table has hundreds of thousands of distinct CDR3 sequences, around 16% seen once. The sample comprised blood. The receptor set was obtained from a woman between 18 and 29 years old with Graves' hyperthyroidism that later progressed to Graves' ophthalmopathy. The CDR3 runs from the conserved cysteine through the conserved F or W. D genes are given only for firm matches. Size tells how often a clone was seen (once, few, many) or the class of an expanded clone, and some rows leave it out.

clone size: .; V gene: TRBV4-3; D gene: .; J gene: TRBJ2-3; CDR3 protein: CASSQVWDTDTQYF; CDR3 DNA: TGCGCCAGCAGCCAAGTTTGGGACACAGATACGCAGTATTTT
clone size: .; V gene: TRBV19; D gene: TRBD2; J gene: TRBJ2-1; CDR3 protein: CASSWTSGAVVQFF; CDR3 DNA: TGTGCCAGCAGCTGGACTAGCGGGGCGGTCGTGCAGTTCTTC
clone size: many; V gene: TRBV6-5; D gene: .; J gene: TRBJ1-3; CDR3 protein: CASSYDGAPGNTIYF; CDR3 DNA: TGTGCCAGCAGTTACGACGGGGCTCCTGGAAACACCATATATTTT
clone size: many; V gene: TRBV9; D gene: TRBD2; J gene: TRBJ2-7; CDR3 protein: CASSPRSGSSEQYF; CDR3 DNA: TGTGCCAGCAGCCCCAGGAGCGGGAGTTCCGAGCAGTACTTC
clone size: many; V gene: TRBV5-1; D gene: .; J gene: TRBJ1-1; CDR3 protein: CASSLVGRLTEAFF; CDR3 DNA: TGCGCCAGCAGCTTGGTGGGCAGACTCACTGAAGCTTTCTTT
clone size: .; V gene: TRBV5-1; D gene: TRBD2; J gene: TRBJ2-5; CDR3 protein: CASSLGLEQETQYF; CDR3 DNA: TGCGCCAGCAGCCTAGGACTAGAACAAGAGACCCAGTACTTC
clone size: few; V gene: TRBV3-1; D gene: .; J gene: TRBJ2-1; CDR3 protein: CASKSGLYNEQFF; CDR3 DNA: TGTGCCAGCAAAAGCGGTCTGTACAATGAGCAGTTCTTC
clone size: few; V gene: TRBV29-1; D gene: .; J gene: TRBJ2-5; CDR3 protein: CSVARFLWETQYF; CDR3 DNA: TGCAGCGTTGCCCGTTTCCTCTGGGAGACCCAGTACTTC
clone size: .; V gene: TRBV6-5; D gene: .; J gene: TRBJ1-1; CDR3 protein: CASTITRIDTEAFF; CDR3 DNA: TGTGCCAGCACGATTACCAGAATTGACACTGAAGCTTTCTTT
clone size: few; V gene: TRBV4-1; D gene: .; J gene: TRBJ2-1; CDR3 protein: CASSQDTKYEQFF; CDR3 DNA: TGCGCCAGCAGCCAAGATACTAAGTATGAGCAGTTCTTC
clone size: .; V gene: TRBV6-1; D gene: .; J gene: TRBJ2-1; CDR3 protein: CASSFALDEQFF; CDR3 DNA: TGTGCCAGCAGTTTCGCCCTAGACGAGCAGTTCTTC
clone size: many; V gene: TRBV27; D gene: TRBD2; J gene: TRBJ2-7; CDR3 protein: CASSLRTSGNEQYF; CDR3 DNA: TGTGCCAGCAGTTTACGGACTAGCGGGAACGAGCAGTACTTC
clone size: few; V gene: TRBV27; D gene: TRBD2; J gene: TRBJ2-1; CDR3 protein: CASSLLGLAGNNGQFF; CDR3 DNA: TGTGCCAGCAGTCTTTTGGGACTAGCGGGAAACAATGGGCAGTTCTTC
clone size: many; V gene: TRBV2; D gene: .; J gene: TRBJ2-3; CDR3 protein: CASSLGDPRVGRTDTQYF; CDR3 DNA: TGTGCCAGCAGTCTGGGGGACCCTAGGGTTGGGCGCACAGATACGCAGTATTTT
clone size: many; V gene: TRBV6-1; D gene: .; J gene: TRBJ2-1; CDR3 protein: CASGPGRNEQFF; CDR3 DNA: TGTGCCAGCGGGCCCGGGCGCAATGAGCAGTTCTTC
clone size: few; V gene: TRBV5-1; D gene: TRBD2; J gene: TRBJ2-3; CDR3 protein: CASRLAGVAYTQYF; CDR3 DNA: TGCGCCAGCAGACTAGCGGGAGTTGCGTATACGCAGTATTTT
clone size: many; V gene: TRBV5-1; D gene: .; J gene: TRBJ2-1; CDR3 protein: CASSSDGNEQFF; CDR3 DNA: TGCGCCAGCAGCTCTGACGGCAATGAGCAGTTCTTC
clone size: many; V gene: TRBV12-3/TRBV12-4; D gene: .; J gene: TRBJ1-4; CDR3 protein: CASSRGGIDEKLFF; CDR3 DNA: TGTGCCAGCAGTCGCGGGGGGATAGATGAAAAACTGTTTTTT
clone size: many; V gene: TRBV28; D gene: .; J gene: TRBJ1-2; CDR3 protein: CASSRPGRVRGYTF; CDR3 DNA: TGTGCCAGCAGCCGGCCGGGACGGGTGCGTGGCTACACCTTC
clone size: many; V gene: TRBV5-1; D gene: .; J gene: TRBJ1-2; CDR3 protein: CASSLGAGLESGYTF; CDR3 DNA: TGCGCCAGCAGCTTGGGAGCAGGGCTGGAGAGTGGCTACACCTTC
clone size: few; V gene: TRBV30; D gene: .; J gene: TRBJ2-5; CDR3 protein: CAWSAVGVPKETQYF; CDR3 DNA: TGTGCCTGGAGTGCAGTTGGGGTGCCGAAAGAGACCCAGTACTTC
clone size: .; V gene: TRBV19; D gene: .; J gene: TRBJ2-3; CDR3 protein: CASRYAATDTQYF; CDR3 DNA: TGTGCCAGTAGATACGCGGCCACAGATACGCAGTATTTT
clone size: .; V gene: TRBV4-2; D gene: .; J gene: TRBJ2-2; CDR3 protein: CASSLLAIFNTGELFF; CDR3 DNA: TGTGCCAGCAGCCTTCTCGCCATCTTTAACACCGGGGAGCTGTTTTTT
clone size: .; V gene: TRBV9; D gene: .; J gene: TRBJ2-3; CDR3 protein: CASSVGLGGGTDTQYF; CDR3 DNA: TGTGCCAGCAGCGTAGGGCTAGGGGGTGGCACAGATACGCAGTATTTT
clone size: many; V gene: TRBV18; D gene: .; J gene: TRBJ1-1; CDR3 protein: CASSPPGSTEAFF; CDR3 DNA: TGTGCCAGCTCCCCCCCCGGGTCCACTGAAGCTTTCTTT
clone size: .; V gene: TRBV6-1; D gene: TRBD1; J gene: TRBJ1-4; CDR3 protein: CASRAGTGREKKKLFF; CDR3 DNA: TGTGCCAGCAGAGCAGGGACAGGCCGGGAAAAAAAAAAACTGTTTTTT
clone size: many; V gene: TRBV15; D gene: .; J gene: TRBJ2-3; CDR3 protein: CATSTGSTDTQYF; CDR3 DNA: TGTGCCACCAGCACAGGGTCAACAGATACGCAGTATTTT
clone size: few; V gene: TRBV28; D gene: .; J gene: TRBJ1-6; CDR3 protein: CASSLGSGSGDNSPLHF; CDR3 DNA: TGTGCCAGCAGTTTGGGCTCCGGATCGGGGGATAATTCACCCCTCCACTTT
clone size: many; V gene: TRBV27; D gene: .; J gene: TRBJ1-1; CDR3 protein: CASSLSWGRREAFF; CDR3 DNA: TGTGCCAGCAGTTTATCGTGGGGGCGCAGGGAAGCTTTCTTT
clone size: .; V gene: TRBV29-1; D gene: .; J gene: TRBJ2-1; CDR3 protein: CSVRGSEQFF; CDR3 DNA: TGCAGCGTTAGGGGGTCTGAGCAGTTCTTC
clone size: .; V gene: TRBV7-6; D gene: .; J gene: TRBJ2-2; CDR3 protein: CASSYNRAGELFF; CDR3 DNA: TGTGCCAGCAGCTATAACAGGGCCGGGGAGCTGTTTTTT
clone size: many; V gene: TRBV5-1; D gene: TRBD2; J gene: TRBJ2-1; CDR3 protein: CASSLGGSGGTEQFF; CDR3 DNA: TGCGCCAGCAGCTTGGGGGGTAGCGGGGGTACTGAGCAGTTCTTC
clone size: many; V gene: TRBV11-1; D gene: TRBD2; J gene: TRBJ2-1; CDR3 protein: CASSSAAGLAPVHNEQFF; CDR3 DNA: TGTGCCAGCAGCTCAGCAGCGGGACTAGCTCCAGTACACAATGAGCAGTTCTTC
clone size: many; V gene: TRBV28; D gene: .; J gene: TRBJ1-6; CDR3 protein: CASSSTYNSPLHF; CDR3 DNA: TGTGCCAGCAGCTCCACCTATAATTCACCCCTCCACTTT